What follows are 22 T cell receptor beta chains derived from one specimen sequenced in a study of T cell responses to AZD1222 COVID-19 vaccine. Generated by immunoSEQ multiplex PCR, the TCRdb table keeps only in-frame clones and is missing some. The sample gives about 150,000 clones, less than 90% of which show up once; around 3% is in the top ten. The specimen was peripheral blood, collected on day 0 of AZD1222 vaccination. The receptors stem from an adult in good health.

V usage is TRBV6-1 and J usage is TRBJ2-7, with 9 bases identical to TRBD2. In germline, CDR1 is MNHNS, CDR2 SASEGT. V was clipped by 3 bases and J by 3 bases; unmatched bases: 9. This CDR3 is built from 16 residues. Here the CDR3 DNA reads TGTGCCAGCAGTGACGGCGGACTAGCGAGTATCTACGAGCAGTACTTC. This gives the protein CASSDGGLASIYEQYF.

This chain joins TRBV2 and TRBJ2-1; 11 bases are shared with TRBD2. Per the germline V gene, CDR1 is SNHLY and CDR2 is FYNNEI. The V gene end was trimmed by 6 bases and the J gene end by 3 bases; junction bases not matched to a gene: 1. The CDR3 has 14 residues. CDR3 protein: CASSGTSGYNEQFF. CDR3 in DNA: TGTGCCAGCAGCGGGACTAGCGGCTACAATGAGCAGTTCTTC.

The rearrangement uses TRBV10-3 and TRBJ2-2; D unresolved. This CDR3 is built from 14 residues. CDR1 and CDR2 (germline): ENHRY, SYGVKD. V lost 3 bases and J lost 4, with 9 bases in between. The CDR3 DNA reads TGTGCCATCAGTGAATCCGAATTCACCGGGGAGCTGTTTTTT. This codes for CAISESEFTGELFF.

This chain joins TRBV7-9 and TRBJ2-5; either TRBD1 or TRBD2 may fit D (6 bases each). The V end lost 3 bases, the J end lost 5 bases, and 13 bases lay between the germline ends. The CDR3 totals 14 residues. CDR1 SEHNR and CDR2 FQNEAQ come from the germline V gene (reference sequence). CDR3 DNA: TGTGCCAGCAGCTTCCCCGGGGGCGTCGAGACCCAGTACTTC. Amino acid sequence: CASSFPGGVETQYF.

The chain employs TRBV6-5 and TRBJ1-6; 7 bases agree with TRBD1. This CDR3 spans 15 amino acids. Germline lookup yields CDR1 MNHEY and CDR2 SVGAGI. V dropped 6 bases and J dropped 6; count of bases not matched to a gene: 8. Written as DNA, the CDR3 is TGTGCCAGCAGCCGGGACAGCGGAAGTAATTCACCCCTCCACTTT. It is translated as CASSRDSGSNSPLHF.

A remark on this clone: One end of the junction fails to match germline, which may point to a read error. This chain links TRBV3-1 (or the pseudogene TRBV3-2) with TRBJ2-7, with D possibly called TRBD1 or TRBD2 (5 bases each). CDR3 length: 14 amino acids. The germline CDR1 and CDR2 sequences are LGHDT and YNNKEL (reference sequence). In nucleotides, the CDR3 is TGTGCCAGCAGCCAAGGAGGGGCCTCCCACGAGCAGTACTTC. Its protein is CASSQGGASHEQYF.

The rearrangement links TRBV6-1 to TRBJ2-5; perhaps TRBD2 as D (6 bases). The germline CDR1 and CDR2 sequences are MNHNS and SASEGT. The CDR3 is made up of 15 amino acids. Trimming cost V 3 bases and J 5 bases, with 16 bases left between them. This chain's CDR3 is CASSEGPSGVETQYF. CDR3 bases: TGTGCCAGCAGTGAGGGCCCCTCGGGGGTGGAGACCCAGTACTTC.

The chain employs TRBV4-2 and TRBJ1-1, with 8 bases matching TRBD1. The CDR3 is 14 residues long. The V gene end was trimmed by 3 bases and the J gene end by 4 bases; junction bases not matched to a gene: 4. Germline CDR1 and CDR2: LGHNA and YNFKEQ. DNA for the CDR3: TGTGCCAGCAGCCAGGGCAGGGGGCCCACTGAAGCTTTCTTT. It codes for CASSQGRGPTEAFF.

The sample holds a few counts of this clone. This chain connects TRBV6-5 to TRBJ1-1; weak D call: TRBD1 (5 bases). The CDR3 extends over 15 amino acids. CDR1 is MNHEY, CDR2 SVGAGI, per germline. The ends were cut back, 6 bases at V and 2 bases at J, with 16 bases in the middle. The CDR3 DNA sequence: TGTGCCAGCAGGACATTACGAGGGGTCAACACTGAAGCTTTCTTT. Translated: CASRTLRGVNTEAFF.

The gene calls are TRBV23-1 and TRBJ2-7; possibly TRBD2 for D (5 bases). TRBV23-1 is given ORF status, its function remaining uncertain. The germline V and J ends were trimmed by 2 bases and 2 bases, with 13 bases remaining between them. CDR3 length equals 15 residues. DNA for the CDR3: TGCGCCAGCAGTCAAGGTCGGCGGGCCGCCTACGAGCAGTACTTC. This translates into CASSQGRRAAYEQYF.

The chain carries TRBV6-2 or TRBV6-3 and TRBJ1-5; unclear D gene. V gave up 4 bases and J gave up 9 bases, with 16 bases separating them. The germline CDR1 and CDR2 sequences are MNHEY and SVGEGT. This CDR3 is 14 amino acids long. The CDR3 nucleotides are TGTGCCAGCAGTTCCGCCGGGTTAATTGGGCCCCAGCATTTT. This gives the protein CASSSAGLIGPQHF.

This rearrangement joins TRBV7-9 to TRBJ1-4, with D unresolved. This CDR3 contains 15 residues. Germline values: CDR1 SEHNR, CDR2 FQNEAQ (reference sequence). Trimming stripped 5 bases from V and 6 bases from J, with 16 bases between. The CDR3 is CASSASGFIYEKLFF. CDR3 DNA sequence: TGTGCCAGCAGCGCGTCGGGTTTCATTTATGAAAAACTGTTTTTT.

This chain connects TRBV19 to TRBJ2-2; D remains unclear. The germline gives CDR1 LNHDA, CDR2 SQIVND (reference sequence). V was pared by 5 bases and J by 5 bases, with 6 bases between. The CDR3 length is 12 residues. As DNA, the CDR3 is TGTGCCAGTAGTTCGCAGACCGGGGAGCTGTTTTTT. It yields the protein CASSSQTGELFF.

This CDR3 is CASSIASEPNSPLHF. CDR3 nucleotide sequence: TGCGCCAGCAGCATCGCCAGCGAGCCTAATTCACCCCTCCACTTT. The chain recombines TRBV5-1 with TRBJ1-6; D is undetermined. CDR1 is SGHRS and CDR2 is YFSETQ in the germline V gene. This CDR3 region has 15 residues. V was clipped by 4 bases and J by 6 bases, with 14 bases between them.

V is TRBV18 and J is TRBJ1-1, with D possibly matching TRBD1 (5 bases). This CDR3 region has 12 residues. Trimming took off 2 bases at V and 8 bases at J, with 9 bases between the two ends. Germline V lookup: CDR1 KGHSH, CDR2 LQKENI. The CDR3 is CASSPWKGEAFF. The CDR3 DNA reads TGTGCCAGCTCACCATGGAAGGGGGAAGCTTTCTTT.

The rearrangement links TRBV9 to TRBJ2-2; D is unclear. Trimming removed 4 bases from V and 6 bases from J, with 13 bases in between. Germline V lookup: CDR1 SGDLS, CDR2 YYNGEE. This CDR3 is 14 amino acids long. CDR3 loop: CASSSRTGAGELFF. The CDR3 DNA reads as TGTGCCAGCAGCTCCAGAACCGGTGCCGGGGAGCTGTTTTTT.

The gene calls are TRBV6-5 and TRBJ1-3; D perhaps matches TRBD1 (6 bases). The CDR3 runs 16 residues. V gave up 0 bases and J gave up 2 bases, with 11 bases separating them. CDR1 and CDR2 (germline): MNHEY, SVGAGI. The DNA for the CDR3 is TGTGCCAGCAGTTACTCGGGGGCTGCAGCTGGAAACACCATATATTTT. This translates into CASSYSGAAAGNTIYF.

The chain is built from TRBV13 and TRBJ1-2, with TRBD1 matching over 8 bases. CDR3 size: 13 residues. The V and J ends lost 9 bases and 4 bases, in that order; junction bases with no gene match: 7. Germline-derived CDR1 and CDR2 are PRHDT and FYEKMQ (reference sequence). This chain's CDR3 is CARIRGRAYGYTF. The CDR3 nucleotides read TGTGCCAGAATCAGGGGGCGTGCCTATGGCTACACCTTC.

CDR3 in DNA: TGTGCCACCAGCAGAGGCCCCTCGGGCGCGGGGAACTATGGCTACACCTTC. It codes for CATSRGPSGAGNYGYTF. The V and J genes are TRBV15 and TRBJ1-2, with D uncertain. V was cut by 1 base and J by 2 bases, with 17 bases left in between. The CDR3 spans 17 residues. Germline V gene lookup returns CDR1 LNHNV and CDR2 YYDKDF (reference sequence).

This clone was seen once. The chain combines TRBV11-2 with TRBJ2-7, with 7 bases lining up with TRBD1. The junction had 7 bases not matched to a gene; V was cut back by 1 base and J by 7 bases. The length of the CDR3 is 14 residues. CDR1 is SGHAT, CDR2 FQNNGV, per germline. The CDR3 nucleotides are TGTGCCAGCAGCTTAGCAGGGGGTCGCCTGGAGCAGTACTTC. Amino acid sequence: CASSLAGGRLEQYF.

The chain couples TRBV4-2 to TRBJ1-5, with no clear D. Germline V gene data show CDR1 as LGHNA and CDR2 as YNFKEQ. The CDR3 extends over 15 amino acids. The ends were cut back, 0 bases at V and 6 bases at J, with 12 bases in the middle. The CDR3 loop reads CASSQDPGGGQPQHF. In DNA form, the CDR3 reads TGTGCCAGCAGCCAAGATCCGGGTGGAGGTCAGCCCCAGCATTTT.

The J gene is TRBJ1-5, the V gene TRBV3-1 (or the pseudogene TRBV3-2), with unresolved D. This CDR3 region has 14 residues. Germline assignment: CDR1 LGHDT and CDR2 YNNKEL (reference sequence). The V and J ends lost 1 base and 4 bases respectively, with 8 bases between them. CDR3 coding DNA: TGTGCCAGCAGCCAAGGGCGGGGAAATCAGCCCCAGCATTTT. The encoded protein is CASSQGRGNQPQHF.